This T cell receptor (beta chain) came from a study of cytomegalovirus exposure and HLA in healthy donors. Study-wide results and limits: It was found in a later analysis that first-cohort TCR clusters tended to co-occur in the 130 or so validation repertoires. Reports credit the classifier with highly specific, highly sensitive diagnosis of cytomegalovirus status.

Germline V CDR1 and CDR2: MNHEY, SMNVEV (reference sequence). This CDR3 has 12 amino acids. V lost 3 bases and J lost 7; bases outside the gene matches: 2. The table came from immunoSEQ multiplex PCR; TCRdb's copy has only in-frame clones and leaves some out. The table lists about 180,000 clones, more than 75% of them singletons. This clone has only one observation. Its cognate antigen is unknown. The source material was PBMCs. The chain is built from TRBV27 and TRBJ2-7; 8 nucleotides agree with TRBD2. This clonotype was obtained from a young woman in good health and CMV-seronegative. The DNA of the CDR3 is TGTGCCAGCAGTTTTACGGGGGGGGAGCAGTACTTC. Its protein product is CASSFTGGEQYF.